The present entry profiles one TCR beta chain with its context. Its antigen remains unknown. The ends lost 8 bases at V and 8 bases at J; junction bases unmatched: 6. CDR1 and CDR2 from the germline V gene are ENHRY and SYGVKD. The CDR3 totals 13 residues. The data are from a study of T cells after yellow fever vaccination. General observations from the study: Abundant clonotypes from the bulk population could have been carried over as contaminants into FACS-sorted repertoires. The secondary response was weaker, and its peak arrived faster, on day 5 versus 15.

For TCR, cDNA came from 5'RACE template switching, which added a universal primer site and UMIs. TCRdb re-called the 5' RACE reads through MiXCR, storing one row per CDR3 protein. The table shows some 350,000 distinct CDR3 sequences, with 7.5% to 9% occurring only once. Sequenced material: PBMCs, taken on the day of the first yellow fever vaccination. This rearrangement joins TRBV10-3 to TRBJ1-4; 9 nucleotides agree with TRBD1. The sequence was collected from a man aged 18 to 29 who received the YFV17D yellow fever vaccine. This CDR3 is CAIQQGAREKLFF. The CDR3, as DNA: TGTGCCATCCAACAGGGGGCTAGGGAAAAACTGTTTTTT.